This T cell receptor beta chain comes out of a study of cytomegalovirus exposure and HLA in healthy donors. Study-wide points: The authors later linked a missense DCLRE1C variant to TCR beta V- and J-gene trimming. TCR sequences were mostly rare, though some public TCRs occurred in many donors.

About this clone itself: Its antigen is undetermined.

PCR involved 60 Vbeta and 13 Jbeta primers. This table comes from immunoSEQ multiplex PCR, and its TCRdb copy is limited to in-frame clones, with some not included. This sample has about 90,000 clones, with around three quarters found just once. The germline V gene has CDR1 SNHLY and CDR2 FYNNEI. V lost 1 base and J lost 4, with 8 bases in between. The CDR3 covers 15 residues. This sequence joins TRBV2 and TRBJ1-6; D remains ambiguous. The receptor's source is a woman between 45 and 65 years old in good health and CMV-seropositive. The sequencing input was PBMCs. Here the CDR3 reads CASSEGRGYNSPLHF. CDR3 sequence (DNA): TGTGCCAGCAGTGAAGGCCGAGGTTATAATTCACCCCTCCACTTT. The complete variable domain, with remaining parts taken from reference TRBV2 and TRBJ1-6, reads EPEVTQTPSHQVTQMGQEVILRCVPISNHLYFYWYRQILGQKVEFLVSFYNNEISEKSEIFDDQFSVERPDGSNFTLKIRSTKLEDSAMYFCASSEGRGYNSPLHFGNGTRLTVT.